The entry that follows covers one T cell receptor (beta chain) sequence. Its target antigen remains unknown. One base away there is no much larger clone; base qualities are not given. The sample comes from a study of T cell responses to AZD1222 COVID-19 vaccine (dated by TCRdb to the early 2020s). For the study in its entirety: TCR sequencing was performed for some 250 trial participants, of whom about 200 were given two doses of AZD1222 and approximately 25 were given two doses of MenACWY control vaccine. Enrollment into the trials was organized by age into subgroups of 18-55, 56-69 and 70-plus years, and those subgroups contained 148, 28 and 57 TCR-sequenced participants, respectively.

Sample time point, as interpreted from the label and publication: about 28 days (+/-7) after the second vaccine dose. AZD1222 recipients whose second dose came at about 4 weeks and those whose second dose came at about 12 weeks were combined into one group, since spike-specific TCR depth and breadth did not differ between the two schedules. Vaccinee samples were obtained from the UK trials COV001 and COV002, which included a single-blind randomized controlled phase 2/3 trial of AZD1222 (ChAdOx1 nCoV-19) in healthy adults. For TCRbeta chain sequencing, PBMC samples were collected from trial participants at day 0 and at day 28 after the second dose. The CDR3 runs 16 residues from the cysteine to the phenylalanine. Only CDR3 DNA is held: 48 bases, read in frame from base 1. The V end gives up 2 bases and the J end 3 bases, leaving 3 bases in the junction not matched to a gene. Taken from the germline V gene, the CDR1 and CDR2 loops are LGHNA and YNFKEQ.

Beyond this particular receptor, the publication reports: Spike-specific TCR breadth and depth rose significantly after two AZD1222 doses compared with day 0 and with MenACWY recipients. Participants were mostly white British and included more females than males, and it was suggested by the authors that clonal diversity may have been underestimated. Vaccine-associated CD4 TCRs spanned the whole spike protein, with dominant responses in regions 160-218 and 743-854. Reportedly, almost half of the unique spike-specific TCRs recognized epitopes lying outside the regions that are mutated in the B.1.351 and B.1.1.7 variants. Only six or seven AZD1222 recipients were SARS-CoV-2 seropositive at baseline, limiting conclusions about previously exposed vaccinees. The 56-69-year group was small, and its depth increase did not reach significance, likely because of low power. Because no samples from the day 14 peak response were available, repertoires could be characterized only after the peak T cell response.

The CDR3 regions of human TCRbeta chains were analyzed by immunosequencing. The authors processed their data as follows. Repertoire TCRs were matched against a reference library of SARS-CoV-2-specific TCRs generated with the MIRA antigen-specificity platform. Breadth was defined as the fraction of unique TCRs that were SARS-CoV-2-associated. Depth was defined as the fraction of total T cells that were SARS-CoV-2-associated. Using the MIRA data, every spike-specific TCR was mapped to the spike region that the TCR reacted to and assigned to either a CD4 or a CD8 class. Log10-transformed breadth and depth values were compared by one-way ANOVA with Sidak's multiple comparisons tests. TCRdb carries this immuneACCESS record with in-frame sequences only. Its versions omit some clonotypes, under half of them owing to an unresolved V gene in the studies checked, with the rest unexplained. The DNA was the basis for D and trimming; V, J and clone size are from that table. For this sample there are 110,000 or so clones; more than 75% appear just once. The ten biggest clones cover 3.5% of the sample.

The sample was peripheral blood, taken 28 days after the second AZD1222 dose. The sequence derives from an adult who received the AZD1222 COVID-19 vaccine. This chain joins TRBV4-2 to TRBJ2-7; 14 junctional bases match TRBD2. The nucleotides are TGTGCCAGCAGCCAAATGGGGACTAGCGGGAGCTACGAGCAGTACTTC. It encodes CASSQMGTSGSYEQYF.